Sequencing of this T cell receptor (beta chain) was carried out in a study of blood T cell repertoires in COVID-19. Study as a whole: Sample material is recorded as cDNA or gDNA derived from T cells, B-cell-depleted T cells, or PBMCs.

This CDR3 is 15 amino acids long. Germline V lookup: CDR1 MNHEY, CDR2 SVGAGI. V lost 4 bases to trimming and J lost 4 bases, with 16 bases between them. Measured with immunoSEQ multiplex PCR; TCRdb has only the in-frame clones, and not every one. This sample has some 130,000 clones, with over 60% found just once. Material: peripheral blood. This chain joins TRBV6-5 and TRBJ1-1; D unclear. This receptor was taken from a woman aged 70-85 years with acute or convalescent COVID-19. The CDR3 DNA reads as TGTGCCAGCAGTTCCATGAGTGGTAGCTCCACTGAAGCTTTCTTT. This gives the protein CASSSMSGSSTEAFF.